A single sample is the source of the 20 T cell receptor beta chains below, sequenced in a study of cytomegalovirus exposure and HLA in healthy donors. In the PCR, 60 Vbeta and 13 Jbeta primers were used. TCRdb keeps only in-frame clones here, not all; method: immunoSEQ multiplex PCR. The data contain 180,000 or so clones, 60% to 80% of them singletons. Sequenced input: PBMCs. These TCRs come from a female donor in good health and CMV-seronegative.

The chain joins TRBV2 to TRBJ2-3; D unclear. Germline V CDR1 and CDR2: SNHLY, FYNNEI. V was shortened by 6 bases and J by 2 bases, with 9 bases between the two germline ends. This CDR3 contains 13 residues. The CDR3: CASRSSFTDTQYF. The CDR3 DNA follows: TGTGCCAGCAGGAGTAGCTTCACAGATACGCAGTATTTT.

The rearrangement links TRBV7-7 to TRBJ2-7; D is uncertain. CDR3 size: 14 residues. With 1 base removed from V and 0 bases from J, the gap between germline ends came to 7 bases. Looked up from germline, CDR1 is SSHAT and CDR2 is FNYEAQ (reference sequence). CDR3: CASSLELNSYEQYF. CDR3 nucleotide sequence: TGTGCCAGCAGCTTAGAACTAAACTCCTACGAGCAGTACTTC.

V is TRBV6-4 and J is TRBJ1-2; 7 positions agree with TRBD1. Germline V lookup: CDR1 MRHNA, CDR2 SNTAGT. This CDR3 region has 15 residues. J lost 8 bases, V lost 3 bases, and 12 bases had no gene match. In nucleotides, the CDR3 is TGTGCCAGCAGTGATTCCGGGACAGCCGTTTCCGGCTACACCTTC. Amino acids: CASSDSGTAVSGYTF.

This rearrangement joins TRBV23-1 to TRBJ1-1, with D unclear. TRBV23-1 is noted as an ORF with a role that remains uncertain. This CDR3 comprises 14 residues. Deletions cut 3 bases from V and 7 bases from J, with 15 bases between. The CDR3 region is CASSHKPVPNEAFF. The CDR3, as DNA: TGCGCCAGCAGTCACAAACCCGTCCCTAATGAAGCTTTCTTT.

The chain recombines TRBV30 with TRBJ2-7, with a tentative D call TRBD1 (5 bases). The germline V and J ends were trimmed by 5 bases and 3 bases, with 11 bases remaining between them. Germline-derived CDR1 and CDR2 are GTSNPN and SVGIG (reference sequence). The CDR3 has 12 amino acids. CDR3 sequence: CAWERQYYEQYF. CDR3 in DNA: TGTGCCTGGGAACGACAGTACTACGAGCAGTACTTC.

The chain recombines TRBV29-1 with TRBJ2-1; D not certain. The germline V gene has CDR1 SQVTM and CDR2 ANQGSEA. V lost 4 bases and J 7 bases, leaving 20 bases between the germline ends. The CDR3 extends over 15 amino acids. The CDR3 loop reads CSVVPIVSLMNEQFF. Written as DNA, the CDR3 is TGCAGCGTTGTTCCAATTGTCTCCCTAATGAATGAGCAGTTCTTC.

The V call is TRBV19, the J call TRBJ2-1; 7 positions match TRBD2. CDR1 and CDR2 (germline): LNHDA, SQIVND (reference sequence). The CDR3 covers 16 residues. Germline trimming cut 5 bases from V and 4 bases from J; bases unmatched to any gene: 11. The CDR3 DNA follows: TGTGCCAGTAGTCCACCAGGGAGCGGGGCATACAATGAGCAGTTCTTC. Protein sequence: CASSPPGSGAYNEQFF. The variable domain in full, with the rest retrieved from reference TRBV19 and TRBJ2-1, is DGGITQSPKYLFRKEGQNVTLSCEQNLNHDAMYWYRQDPGQGLRLIYYSQIVNDFQKGDIAEGYSVSREKKESFPLTVTSAQKNPTAFYLCASSPPGSGAYNEQFFGPGTRLTVL.

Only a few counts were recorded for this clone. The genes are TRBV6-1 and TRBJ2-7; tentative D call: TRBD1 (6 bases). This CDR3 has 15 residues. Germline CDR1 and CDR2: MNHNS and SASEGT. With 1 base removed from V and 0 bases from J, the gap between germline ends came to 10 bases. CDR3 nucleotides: TGTGCCAGCAGTGAAGGAGACAGGAGCTCCTACGAGCAGTACTTC. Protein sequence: CASSEGDRSSYEQYF.

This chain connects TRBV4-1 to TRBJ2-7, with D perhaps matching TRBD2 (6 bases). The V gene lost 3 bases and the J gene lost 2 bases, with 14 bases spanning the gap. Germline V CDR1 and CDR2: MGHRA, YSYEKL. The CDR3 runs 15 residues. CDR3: CASSHTSGRTYEQYF. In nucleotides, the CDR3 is TGCGCCAGCAGCCACACCAGCGGGCGTACCTACGAGCAGTACTTC.

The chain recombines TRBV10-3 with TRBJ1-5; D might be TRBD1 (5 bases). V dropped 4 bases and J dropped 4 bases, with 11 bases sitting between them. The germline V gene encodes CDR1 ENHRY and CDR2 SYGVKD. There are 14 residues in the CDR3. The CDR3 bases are TGTGCCATCAGTGTGGTCGGGGGGAATCAGCCCCAGCATTTT. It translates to CAISVVGGNQPQHF.

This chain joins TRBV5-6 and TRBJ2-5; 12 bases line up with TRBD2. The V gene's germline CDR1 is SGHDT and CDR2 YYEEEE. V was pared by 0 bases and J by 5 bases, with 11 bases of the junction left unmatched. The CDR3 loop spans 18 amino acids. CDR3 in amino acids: CASSLAPRPSGRAETQYF. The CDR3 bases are TGTGCCAGCAGCTTGGCGCCCCGACCTAGCGGGAGGGCCGAGACCCAGTACTTC. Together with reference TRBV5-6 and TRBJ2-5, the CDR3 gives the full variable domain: DAGVTQSPTHLIKTRGQQVTLRCSPKSGHDTVSWYQQALGQGPQFIFQYYEEEERQRGNFPDRFSGHQFPNYSSELNVNALLLGDSALYLCASSLAPRPSGRAETQYFGPGTRLLVL.

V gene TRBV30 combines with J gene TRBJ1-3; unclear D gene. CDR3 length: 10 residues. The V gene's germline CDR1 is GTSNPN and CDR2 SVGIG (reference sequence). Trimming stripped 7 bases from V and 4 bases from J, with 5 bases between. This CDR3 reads CAFLGNTIYF. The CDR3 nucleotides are TGTGCCTTCCTCGGAAACACCATATATTTT.

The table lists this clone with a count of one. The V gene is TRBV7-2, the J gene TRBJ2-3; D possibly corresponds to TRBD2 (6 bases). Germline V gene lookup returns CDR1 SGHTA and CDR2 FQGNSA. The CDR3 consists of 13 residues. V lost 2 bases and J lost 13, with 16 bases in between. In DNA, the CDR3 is TGTGCCAGCAGCTTACCCTGGGAGGAGAGAAAGTATTTT. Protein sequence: CASSLPWEERKYF.

The CDR3 sequence is CASRTEIGVNTEAFF. The CDR3 region has the DNA TGTGCCAGCAGGACGGAGATAGGCGTAAACACTGAAGCTTTCTTT. The V gene is TRBV6-4, the J gene TRBJ1-1; D unclear. There are 15 residues in the CDR3. V lost 6 bases to trimming and J lost 2 bases, with 16 bases between them. Germline CDR1 and CDR2: MRHNA and SNTAGT.

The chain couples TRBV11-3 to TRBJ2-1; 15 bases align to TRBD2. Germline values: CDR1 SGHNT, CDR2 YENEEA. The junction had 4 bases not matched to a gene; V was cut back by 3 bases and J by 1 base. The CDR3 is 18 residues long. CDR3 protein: CASSLGLAGGISYNEQFF. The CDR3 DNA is TGTGCCAGCAGCTTGGGACTAGCGGGGGGAATTTCCTACAATGAGCAGTTCTTC.

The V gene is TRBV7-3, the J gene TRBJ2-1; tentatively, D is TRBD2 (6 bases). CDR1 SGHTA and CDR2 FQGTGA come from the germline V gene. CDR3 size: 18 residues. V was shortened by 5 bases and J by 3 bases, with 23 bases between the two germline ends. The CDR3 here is CASSRIASPGSYYNEQFF. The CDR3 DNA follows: TGTGCCAGCAGCCGCATCGCATCCCCCGGGAGTTACTACAATGAGCAGTTCTTC.

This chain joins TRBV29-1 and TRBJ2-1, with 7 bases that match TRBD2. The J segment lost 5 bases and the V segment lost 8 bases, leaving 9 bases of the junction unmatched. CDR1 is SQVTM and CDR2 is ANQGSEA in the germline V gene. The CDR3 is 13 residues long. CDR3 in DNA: TGCAGCTTCCTAAGGGACTACAACAATGAGCAGTTCTTC. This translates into CSFLRDYNNEQFF.

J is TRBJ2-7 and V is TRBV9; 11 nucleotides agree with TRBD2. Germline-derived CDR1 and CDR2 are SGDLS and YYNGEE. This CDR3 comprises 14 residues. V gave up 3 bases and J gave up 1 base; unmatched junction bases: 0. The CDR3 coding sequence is TGTGCCAGCAGCGGGACTAGCGGGTCCTACGAGCAGTACTTC. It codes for CASSGTSGSYEQYF.

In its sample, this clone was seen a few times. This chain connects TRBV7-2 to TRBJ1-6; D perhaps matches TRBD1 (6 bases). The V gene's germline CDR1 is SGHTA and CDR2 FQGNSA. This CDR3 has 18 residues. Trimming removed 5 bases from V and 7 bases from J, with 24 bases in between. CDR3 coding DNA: TGTGCCAGCAGCATAGGGACTGGACAGAGGTCGAAAAATTCACCCCTCCACTTT. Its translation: CASSIGTGQRSKNSPLHF.

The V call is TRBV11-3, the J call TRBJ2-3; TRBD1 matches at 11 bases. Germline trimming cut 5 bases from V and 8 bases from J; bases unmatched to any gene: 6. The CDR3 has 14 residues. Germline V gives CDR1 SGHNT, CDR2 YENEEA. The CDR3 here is CASSPGQGASTQYF. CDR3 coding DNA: TGTGCCAGCAGCCCCGGACAGGGGGCGAGTACGCAGTATTTT.